Listed below are T cell receptor beta chains from one sample, sequenced in a study of blood T cell repertoires in COVID-19. Sequencing was performed with immunoSEQ multiplex PCR; in TCRdb, only in-frame clones are kept and a portion is missing. The sample holds about 270,000 clones, under 90% seen once. The material sequenced was PBMCs or T cells enriched from blood (not recorded which). These receptors all come from a woman aged 60-75 years who had recovered from COVID-19. The CDR3 runs from the conserved cysteine through the conserved F or W. Each record gives: J gene, D gene, V gene, clone size, CDR3 protein, CDR3 DNA. The D gene is left open where the match is weak. Clone size appears in some rows only: once, few, many, or a class for an expanded clone.

>TRBJ1-5|NA|TRBV11-2|once
CASSLSGSNQPQHF
TGTGCCAGCAGCCTCAGCGGTAGCAATCAGCCCCAGCATTTT
>TRBJ1-4|TRBD1|TRBV5-1|NA
CASSMGQGDEKLFF
TGCGCCAGCAGCATGGGACAGGGAGATGAAAAACTGTTTTTT
>TRBJ1-1|NA|TRBV7-2|NA
CASSLLSVLPPGEFF
TGTGCCAGCAGCTTATTATCGGTCCTTCCGCCGGGAGAATTCTTT
>TRBJ2-2|TRBD2|TRBV7-2|few
CASSLAVTSGRAGELFF
TGTGCCAGCAGCTTAGCGGTGACTAGCGGGAGAGCCGGGGAGCTGTTTTTT
>TRBJ2-5|TRBD1|TRBV9|NA
CASSFGTGPGQETQYF
TGTGCCAGCAGCTTCGGGACAGGACCCGGACAAGAGACCCAGTACTTC
>TRBJ1-2|TRBD1|TRBV9|NA
CASSADRVGYGYTF
TGTGCCAGCAGCGCGGACAGGGTAGGCTATGGCTACACCTTC
>TRBJ2-4|TRBD2|TRBV2|NA
CASSPADRLGTSGRAKYF
TGTGCCAGCAGTCCGGCGGACAGGTTGGGGACTAGCGGGAGGGCCAAGTACTTC
>TRBJ2-5|TRBD2|TRBV10-3|NA
CAIRAWEGQETQYF
TGTGCCATCAGAGCCTGGGAGGGGCAAGAGACCCAGTACTTC
>TRBJ2-3|TRBD2|TRBV3-1/TRBV3-2|NA
CASRISGRAGTQYF
TGTGCCAGCAGGATTAGCGGGAGGGCCGGTACGCAGTATTTT
>TRBJ2-1|TRBD1|TRBV2|NA
CASSTGGDYNEQFF
TGTGCCAGCAGTACAGGGGGCGATTACAATGAGCAGTTCTTC
>TRBJ2-3|NA|TRBV9|once
CASSAGSGAYTQYF
TGTGCCAGCAGCGCCGGTAGTGGGGCTTATACGCAGTATTTT
>TRBJ1-5|TRBD1|TRBV15|NA
CATSRETGGRQPQHF
TGTGCCACCAGCAGAGAGACAGGGGGCAGACAGCCCCAGCATTTT
>TRBJ2-1|TRBD2|TRBV5-1|NA
CASSFLAGGSNEQFF
TGCGCCAGCAGCTTTCTAGCGGGAGGGAGTAATGAGCAGTTCTTC
>TRBJ2-1|TRBD1|TRBV5-5|NA
CASMNRGPSSYNEQFF
TGTGCCAGCATGAACAGGGGACCCAGCTCCTACAATGAGCAGTTCTTC
>TRBJ1-2|TRBD1|TRBV30|NA
CACRDSGYGYTF
TGTGCCTGCCGGGACAGCGGCTATGGCTACACCTTC
>TRBJ2-1|TRBD2|TRBV7-3|NA
CASSPLGLANYNEQFF
TGTGCCAGCAGCCCACTTGGACTAGCGAACTACAATGAGCAGTTCTTC
>TRBJ2-1|NA|TRBV9|once
CASSRSGGGEQFF
TGTGCCAGCAGCCGTAGTGGGGGCGGTGAGCAGTTCTTC
>TRBJ1-5|NA|TRBV12-3/TRBV12-4|NA
CASSLNRDQPQHF
TGTGCCAGCAGCCTAAACAGGGATCAGCCCCAGCATTTT
>TRBJ1-1|NA|TRBV7-9|NA
CASLGQGWRAFF
TGTGCCAGTTTAGGGCAGGGATGGCGAGCTTTCTTT
>TRBJ2-3|NA|TRBV2|NA
CASIFNSTGPWVSAKRPDTQYF
TGTGCCAGCATCTTCAACTCGACAGGACCTTGGGTGTCGGCTAAACGACCAGATACGCAGTATTTT
>TRBJ2-1|TRBD1|TRBV10-1|NA
CASSEGDRGRLGIKRHNEQFF
TGCGCCAGCAGTGAAGGGGACAGGGGGCGGTTAGGGATTAAGAGACACAATGAGCAGTTCTTC
>TRBJ1-2|NA|TRBV29-1|NA
CSVENKAILRGYTF
TGCAGCGTTGAAAACAAGGCGATACTACGTGGCTACACCTTC
>TRBJ1-4|NA|TRBV15|NA
CATSRDSGGRGKLFF
TGTGCCACCAGCAGAGATAGCGGGGGCCGGGGGAAACTGTTTTTT
>TRBJ2-1|TRBD2|TRBV3-1/TRBV3-2|NA
CASSLAGGQIEQFF
TGTGCCAGCAGCCTAGCGGGGGGGCAAATTGAGCAGTTCTTC
>TRBJ2-4|NA|TRBV20-1|few
CSASRNRGQYF
TGCAGTGCTAGTAGGAATAGAGGGCAGTACTTC
>TRBJ1-1|NA|TRBV5-6|NA
CASSLEAEVLVTEAFF
TGTGCCAGCAGCTTGGAGGCTGAGGTTCTTGTCACTGAAGCTTTCTTT
>TRBJ2-1|NA|TRBV12-3/TRBV12-4|NA
CASAEGNEQFF
TGTGCCAGCGCGGAGGGGAATGAGCAGTTCTTC
>TRBJ1-5|NA|TRBV14|NA
CASSQAGGQPQHF
TGTGCCAGCAGCCAAGCCGGGGGTCAGCCCCAGCATTTT
>TRBJ1-5|TRBD1|TRBV30|few
CAWSNNQGAWQPQHF
TGTGCCTGGAGCAACAACCAGGGGGCTTGGCAGCCCCAGCATTTT
>TRBJ2-7|TRBD1|TRBV28|NA
CASRPRDRGTYEQYF
TGTGCCAGCAGACCCAGGGACAGGGGAACCTACGAGCAGTACTTC
>TRBJ2-2|NA|TRBV7-9|NA
CASSPGGAGELFF
TGTGCCAGCAGCCCCGGAGGGGCCGGGGAGCTGTTTTTT
>TRBJ1-2|NA|TRBV27|NA
CASSQFPQGIYGYTF
TGTGCCAGCAGTCAATTCCCTCAGGGGATCTATGGCTACACCTTC
>TRBJ2-3|TRBD2|TRBV6-5|NA
CASSYSREGDTQYF
TGTGCCAGCAGTTACTCGAGGGAGGGGGATACGCAGTATTTT
>TRBJ2-7|NA|TRBV6-6|NA
CASGRGGGSYEQYF
TGTGCCAGCGGCCGGGGAGGTGGCTCCTACGAGCAGTACTTC
>TRBJ2-3|TRBD1|TRBV7-9|NA
CASSIQGSIDTQYF
TGTGCCAGCAGCATACAGGGGAGTATAGATACGCAGTATTTT
>TRBJ2-1|TRBD2|TRBV9|few
CASSVYSGRFNEQFF
TGTGCCAGCAGCGTTTATAGCGGGAGGTTCAATGAGCAGTTCTTC
>TRBJ2-3|TRBD2|TRBV5-1|NA
CASRRLAGVDTQYF
TGCGCCAGCCGGCGCCTAGCGGGAGTGGATACGCAGTATTTT
>TRBJ2-1|NA|TRBV30|NA
CAWRSGKSSYNEQFF
TGTGCCTGGAGGTCGGGGAAGAGCTCCTACAATGAGCAGTTCTTC
>TRBJ2-1|NA|TRBV7-9|NA
CASSFNQVPFF
TGTGCCAGCAGCTTTAATCAGGTCCCGTTCTTC
>TRBJ2-7|NA|TRBV28|NA
CASSPRSGYEQYF
TGTGCCAGCAGCCCCCGGTCGGGCTACGAGCAGTACTTC
>TRBJ2-7|NA|TRBV28|NA
CASRLLTGFYEQYF
TGTGCCAGCAGGTTACTGACAGGATTCTACGAGCAGTACTTC
>TRBJ2-3|NA|TRBV27|NA
CASSLVAGSTDTQYF
TGTGCCAGCAGTTTAGTGGCGGGGAGCACAGATACGCAGTATTTT
>TRBJ1-1|NA|TRBV5-6|NA
CASSLNSEAFF
TGTGCCAGCAGCTTGAACAGCGAAGCTTTCTTT
>TRBJ2-7|TRBD2|TRBV29-1|once
CSASRGASGRGYEQYF
TGCAGCGCCTCCCGAGGGGCTAGCGGGAGGGGCTACGAGCAGTACTTC
>TRBJ2-3|TRBD1|TRBV12-3/TRBV12-4|NA
CASSRQGTDTQYF
TGTGCCAGCAGTCGACAGGGGACAGATACGCAGTATTTT
>TRBJ1-2|NA|TRBV7-2|NA
CASSLGRGNYGYTF
TGTGCCAGCAGCTTAGGTCGGGGTAACTATGGCTACACCTTC
>TRBJ1-1|NA|TRBV7-3|NA
CASRAQGGGHTEAFF
TGTGCCAGCAGAGCGCAAGGCGGGGGACACACTGAAGCTTTCTTT
>TRBJ1-1|NA|TRBV3-1/TRBV3-2|NA
CASSQESYRRNTEAFF
TGTGCCAGCAGCCAAGAATCTTATAGGAGGAACACTGAAGCTTTCTTT
>TRBJ1-2|NA|TRBV4-1|NA
CASSHIRQGDYGYTF
TGCGCCAGCAGCCACATACGGCAGGGTGACTATGGCTACACCTTC
>TRBJ2-1|TRBD2|TRBV24-1|many
CATRGRGETYNEQFF
TGTGCCACCAGGGGGCGGGGGGAAACCTACAATGAGCAGTTCTTC
>TRBJ2-7|NA|TRBV5-6|NA
CASSTAKYEQYF
TGTGCCAGCAGCACAGCCAAATACGAGCAGTACTTC
>TRBJ1-6|NA|TRBV11-2|NA
CASSPAGNSPLHF
TGTGCCAGCAGCCCGGCGGGCAATTCACCCCTCCACTTT
>TRBJ1-2|NA|TRBV5-1|NA
CASSFLDGGSDGYTF
TGCGCCAGCAGCTTTCTCGATGGGGGGTCAGATGGCTACACCTTC
>TRBJ1-2|NA|TRBV19|NA
CASSAGGYGYTF
TGTGCCAGTAGTGCAGGTGGCTATGGCTACACCTTC
>TRBJ2-5|NA|TRBV2|NA
CASSEALTAAQYF
TGTGCCAGCAGTGAAGCACTGACTGCGGCCCAGTACTTC